The 25 T cell receptor beta chains below come from one sample, sequenced in a study of blood T cells in healthy people across ages. With a J-beta primer mix and a sample-barcoded 5' primer, a second PCR ran 7 to 11 cycles. TCRdb fed the 5' RACE reads into MiXCR, producing one record per CDR3 protein. The sample contains 600,000 or so distinct CDR3 sequences, about 30% of which appear only once. Material for sequencing was blood. The receptors originated from a woman of 80 years or more in good health.

This clonotype occurred many times. The chain joins TRBV7-9 to TRBJ2-1; 7 bases line up with TRBD2. J gave up 2 bases and V 5 bases, and 9 bases lay outside the gene matches. Germline V gene lookup returns CDR1 SEHNR and CDR2 FQNEAQ (reference sequence). CDR3 length: 16 amino acids. In DNA, the CDR3 is TGTGCCAGCAGCCTCCGGGGCGCGGGGGCCTACAATGAGCAGTTCTTC. Its protein product is CASSLRGAGAYNEQFF.

This clonotype was found many times. The chain has TRBV5-6 and TRBJ1-1; tentative D call: TRBD1 (5 bases). V dropped 4 bases and J dropped 11 bases, with 24 bases sitting between them. The CDR3 runs 15 residues. CDR1 and CDR2 (germline): SGHDT, YYEEEE. CDR3 sequence (DNA): TGTGCCAGCAGCCTGGACCCCGGGGCCACTAAGCCGGCTTTCTTT. Translation: CASSLDPGATKPAFF.

A word on this clonotype: A much larger clone differs from this one at a single base, so this may be a read error. The rearrangement uses TRBV10-3 and TRBJ2-3; D is uncertain. Trimming stripped 7 bases from V and 4 bases from J, with 12 bases between. There are 13 residues in the CDR3. Germline values: CDR1 ENHRY, CDR2 SYGVKD. CDR3 DNA: TGTGCCATCACTAAGAGAGGATCAGATACGCAGTATTTT. Translating it yields CAITKRGSDTQYF.

This clonotype came up many times. CDR3 protein: CASSHGQGRVEQYF. The CDR3 DNA reads TGCGCCAGCAGCCACGGACAGGGGCGGGTCGAGCAGTACTTC. The genes are TRBV5-1 and TRBJ2-7; TRBD1 matches 9 bases. The germline V gene has CDR1 SGHRS and CDR2 YFSETQ. The CDR3 is made up of 14 amino acids. V lost 4 bases, J lost 6 bases, and 8 bases stayed unmatched.

The gene calls are TRBV18 and TRBJ1-1, with D unresolved. The CDR3 extends over 14 amino acids. V lost 3 bases and J lost 0, with 8 bases in between. Germline CDR1 KGHSH, CDR2 LQKENI. CDR3 protein: CASSPWFLNTEAFF. CDR3 sequence (DNA): TGTGCCAGCTCACCGTGGTTCTTGAACACTGAAGCTTTCTTT.

The chain is built from TRBV6-1 and TRBJ2-2; maybe TRBD1 (5 bases). This CDR3 is 16 amino acids long. The germline V gene has CDR1 MNHNS and CDR2 SASEGT. Trimming pared 2 bases from V and 8 bases from J, leaving 18 bases between. CDR3 loop: CASSEQGSYLGGELFF. The CDR3 DNA follows: TGTGCCAGCAGTGAACAGGGATCATATTTAGGGGGGGAGCTGTTTTTT.

This clonotype was counted a few times. Possible read error: a much larger clone is one base away. The chain has TRBV5-1 and TRBJ2-1, with D unclear. The CDR3 spans 14 residues. Germline V gene sequence: CDR1 SGHRS, CDR2 YFSETQ. Here the CDR3 reads CASGLVASYNEQFF. The CDR3 coding sequence is TGCGCCAGCGGCTTGGTGGCTAGTTACAATGAGCAGTTCTTC.

The chain couples TRBV4-3 to TRBJ2-3; TRBD2 is a possible D gene (5 bases). Germline CDR1 reads LGHNA; CDR2 reads YSLEER. Deletions cut 0 bases from V and 4 bases from J, with 14 bases between. The CDR3 loop spans 16 amino acids. For the CDR3, the DNA is TGCGCCAGCAGCCAAGAGTGGCTAGCCCCGGCAGATACGCAGTATTTT. As protein: CASSQEWLAPADTQYF.

This clonotype has at least ten counts. The chain links TRBV6-1 to TRBJ2-7; 9 bases are a match to TRBD1. CDR1 MNHNS and CDR2 SASEGT come from the germline V gene. The trim removed 8 bases at V and 0 bases at J, leaving 2 bases unmatched. The CDR3 covers 13 residues. CDR3 in amino acids: CASLQGASYEQYF. CDR3 in DNA: TGTGCCAGCCTACAGGGGGCCTCCTACGAGCAGTACTTC.

The chain is built from TRBV19 and TRBJ1-5; D not resolved. Germline loops: CDR1 LNHDA, CDR2 SQIVND (reference sequence). Trimming stripped 7 bases from V and 4 bases from J, with 11 bases between. CDR3 length: 13 residues. DNA for the CDR3: TGTGCCAGTACTCGGACTCAAAATCAGCCCCAGCATTTT. Encoded protein: CASTRTQNQPQHF.

This clonotype was seen ten or more times. The chain has TRBV20-1 and TRBJ1-2; 7 nucleotides align to TRBD1. Germline CDR1 is DFQATT and CDR2 is SNEGSKA (reference sequence). Trimming took 5 bases from V and 2 from J; bases not matched to a gene: 5. This CDR3 region has 13 residues. The CDR3 nucleotides read TGCAGTGCTCCAGACAGGGTCAACTATGGCTACACCTTC. This codes for CSAPDRVNYGYTF.

Many counts were recorded for this clonotype. The chain uses TRBV7-9 and TRBJ1-5; no clear D. Germline CDR1 SEHNR, CDR2 FQNEAQ (reference sequence). Trimming took off 1 base at V and 7 bases at J, with 8 bases between the two ends. The CDR3 has 13 residues. CDR3 sequence: CASSLEHSQPQHF. The CDR3 DNA follows: TGTGCCAGCAGCTTAGAGCACAGCCAGCCCCAGCATTTT.

Only a few counts were recorded for this clonotype. The rearrangement links TRBV7-9 to TRBJ2-7, with TRBD1 matching over 8 bases. The CDR3 is 14 amino acids. The V segment lost 3 bases and the J segment 3 bases; nucleotides outside the gene matches: 4. Per germline, CDR1 SEHNR and CDR2 FQNEAQ (reference sequence). The CDR3 region is CASSFGTGFYEQYF. CDR3 DNA: TGTGCCAGCAGCTTTGGGACAGGTTTCTACGAGCAGTACTTC.

The J gene is TRBJ2-5, the V gene TRBV5-4; the match to TRBD2 covers 8 bases. The DNA end favors TRBJ2-1, so the J call may be wrong. The V gene's germline CDR1 is SGHNT and CDR2 YYREEE (reference sequence). This CDR3 has 12 residues. The CDR3 DNA reads as TGTGCCATAAGCGGGAGCCAAGAGACCCAGTTCTTC. It is translated as CAISGSQETQFF.

V is TRBV27 and J is TRBJ1-2; maybe TRBD1 (5 bases). The CDR3 sequence is 15 residues long. The V and J ends lost 4 bases and 7 bases respectively, with 19 bases between them. The germline V gene has CDR1 MNHEY and CDR2 SMNVEV (reference sequence). CDR3 sequence (DNA): TGTGCCAGCAGTTCCTCCGGGGCCGGACGAGGTGGCTACACCTTC. It is translated as CASSSSGAGRGGYTF.

This clonotype was observed a handful of times. In DNA, the CDR3 is TGTGCCAGCTACTCCAGGAAATCCTACAATGAGCAGTTCTTC. Amino acids: CASYSRKSYNEQFF. The chain uses TRBV6-1 and TRBJ2-1; D ambiguous. The CDR3 covers 14 residues. V was pared by 8 bases and J by 1 base, with 12 bases between. Germline V lookup: CDR1 MNHNS, CDR2 SASEGT.

The rearrangement joins TRBV7-2 to TRBJ1-2; TRBD1 agrees at 7 bases. Germline V gene lookup returns CDR1 SGHTA and CDR2 FQGNSA. With V trimmed by 5 bases and J by 4 bases, 13 bases remained unmatched. The CDR3 loop spans 16 amino acids. The CDR3 is CASSRDRISGGYGYTF. The CDR3 DNA reads TGTGCCAGCAGCCGGGACAGAATCTCCGGGGGCTATGGCTACACCTTC.

This clonotype was seen ten or more times. The CDR3 nucleotides read TGTGCCAGCACCCTTGGCGGGGGCCCCTACAATGAGCAGTTCTTC. Its translation is CASTLGGGPYNEQFF. This chain joins TRBV28 and TRBJ2-1; D possibly corresponds to TRBD2 (7 bases). The CDR3 consists of 15 residues. The germline V and J ends were trimmed by 7 bases and 2 bases, with 15 bases remaining between them. Germline CDR1 is MDHEN and CDR2 is SYDVKM.

The table lists this clonotype with many counts. The chain couples TRBV4-3 to TRBJ2-2; TRBD1 agrees at 7 bases. V lost 0 bases, J lost 5 bases, and 6 bases stayed unmatched. The CDR3 runs 16 residues. Looked up from germline, CDR1 is LGHNA and CDR2 is YSLEER. CDR3 nucleotide sequence: TGCGCCAGCAGCCAAGAAAGCAGGGGGTGGACCGGGGAGCTGTTTTTT. Translated: CASSQESRGWTGELFF.

The sample holds many counts of this clonotype. The chain recombines TRBV28 with TRBJ2-1; 12 nucleotides align to TRBD2. CDR1 is MDHEN, CDR2 SYDVKM, per germline. The CDR3 totals 14 residues. The J segment lost 9 bases and the V segment lost 2 bases, leaving 2 bases of the junction unmatched. CDR3 in DNA: TGTGCCAGCAGTTTACCGGGACTAGCGGGTGAGCAGTTCTTC. This gives the protein CASSLPGLAGEQFF.

The chain has TRBV6-6 and TRBJ1-5, with unresolved D. Germline CDR1 reads MNHNY; CDR2 reads SVGAGI (reference sequence). The CDR3 spans 16 residues. Trimming removed 6 bases from V and 4 bases from J, with 19 bases in between. As DNA, the CDR3 is TGTGCCAGCAGCCCCGGGAGGGCAGACCTAAATCAGCCCCAGCATTTT. Translating it yields CASSPGRADLNQPQHF.

This clonotype was recorded at least ten times. The gene calls are TRBV30 and TRBJ1-1, with TRBD1 identical over 7 bases. There are 12 residues in the CDR3. V was clipped by 3 bases and J by 7 bases; unmatched bases: 5. In germline, CDR1 is GTSNPN, CDR2 SVGIG (reference sequence). CDR3: CAWSDRVGEAFF. The CDR3 DNA sequence: TGTGCCTGGAGCGACAGGGTTGGTGAAGCTTTCTTT. Drawing the rest from reference TRBV30 and TRBJ1-1, the complete variable domain is SQTIHQWPATLVQPVGSPLSLECTVEGTSNPNLYWYRQAAGRGLQLLFYSVGIGQISSEVPQNLSASRPQDRQFILSSKKLLLSDSGFYLCAWSDRVGEAFFGQGTRLTVV.

In its sample, this clonotype was seen many times. The chain employs TRBV12-3 or TRBV12-4 and TRBJ1-4; the D gene is possibly TRBD1 (5 bases). There are 17 residues in the CDR3. Between the trimmed V and J ends, which lost 3 bases and 3 bases, there was a span of 17 bases. CDR3 bases: TGTGCCAGCAGTTTTTCCTCGACCGGGGCGTCTAATGAAAAACTGTTTTTT. This sequence encodes CASSFSSTGASNEKLFF.

This clonotype showed up just a few times. Since a much larger clone is just one base distant, this may be a read error. This sequence joins TRBV6-6 and TRBJ2-7; 10 positions agree with TRBD1. This CDR3 has 16 residues. Trimming cost V 2 bases and J 7 bases; bases outside gene matches: 11. CDR1 MNHNY and CDR2 SVGAGI come from the germline V gene (reference sequence). The CDR3 coding sequence is TGTGCCAGCAGTTACAGCCGGGACAGGGGTAGCAATGAGCAGTACTTC. Its translation: CASSYSRDRGSNEQYF.

As for this clonotype: A read error is possible here, since a much larger clone lies one base away. The chain is built from TRBV20-1 and TRBJ1-4; possible D gene TRBD1, 6 bases. The CDR3 is made up of 14 amino acids. Germline values: CDR1 DFQATT, CDR2 SNEGSKA (reference sequence). The chain's CDR3 is CSARDTRGGEKRFF. The CDR3 nucleotides are TGCAGTGCTAGAGATACCAGGGGCGGTGAAAAACGGTTTTTT.